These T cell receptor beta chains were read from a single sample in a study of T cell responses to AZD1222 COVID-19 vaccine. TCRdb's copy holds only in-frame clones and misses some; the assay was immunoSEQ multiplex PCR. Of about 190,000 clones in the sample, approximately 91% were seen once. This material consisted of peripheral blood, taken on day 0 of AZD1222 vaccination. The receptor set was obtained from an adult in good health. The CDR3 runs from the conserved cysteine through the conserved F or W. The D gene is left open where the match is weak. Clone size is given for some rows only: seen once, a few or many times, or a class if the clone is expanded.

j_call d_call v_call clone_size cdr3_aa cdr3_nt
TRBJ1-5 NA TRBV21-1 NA CASSKGLRGGNQPQHF TGTGCCAGCAGCAAAGGACTAAGGGGCGGCAATCAGCCCCAGCATTTT
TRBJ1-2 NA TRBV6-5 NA CASSYTTRNYGYTF TGTGCCAGCAGTTACACCACAAGGAACTATGGCTACACCTTC
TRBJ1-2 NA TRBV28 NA CASSFLGYGYTF TGTGCCAGCAGTTTTCTCGGCTATGGCTACACCTTC
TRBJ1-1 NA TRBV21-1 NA CASSWQGLNTEAFF TGTGCCAGCAGCTGGCAGGGGTTGAACACTGAAGCTTTCTTT
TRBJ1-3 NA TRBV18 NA CASSPLPGTPSGNTIYF TGTGCCAGCTCACCACTTCCAGGGACCCCCTCTGGAAACACCATATATTTT
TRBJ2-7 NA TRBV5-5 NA CASSLGSLITYEQYF TGTGCCAGCAGCTTGGGGTCTCTCATTACCTACGAGCAGTACTTC
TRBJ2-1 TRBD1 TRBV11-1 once CASSSGTEYYNEQFF TGTGCCAGCAGCTCCGGGACAGAATACTACAATGAGCAGTTCTTC
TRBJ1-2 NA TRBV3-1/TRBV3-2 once CASSQGIGGANYGYTF TGTGCCAGCAGCCAAGGGATTGGCGGGGCTAACTATGGCTACACCTTC
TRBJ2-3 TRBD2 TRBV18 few CASSLDLGRTSTDTQYF TGTGCCAGCTCCCTTGACCTCGGGAGGACAAGCACAGATACGCAGTATTTT
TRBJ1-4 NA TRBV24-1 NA CATSDGTASTNEKLFF TGTGCCACCAGTGATGGCACCGCCTCAACTAATGAAAAACTGTTTTTT
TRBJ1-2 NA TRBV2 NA CASSYGGYGYTF TGTGCCAGCAGCTACGGGGGCTATGGCTACACCTTC
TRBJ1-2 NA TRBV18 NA CASSPNTRGALEYYGYTF TGTGCCAGCTCACCAAACACCAGGGGAGCTTTAGAGTACTATGGCTACACCTTC
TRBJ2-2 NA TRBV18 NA CASSPLGGRNTGELFF TGTGCCAGCTCACCTTTGGGGGGTCGGAACACCGGGGAGCTGTTTTTT
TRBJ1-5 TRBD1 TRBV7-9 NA CASSPQGGSGNQPQHF TGTGCCAGCAGCCCCCAGGGGGGCTCGGGCAATCAGCCCCAGCATTTT
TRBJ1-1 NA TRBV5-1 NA CASSYRTGGTEAFF TGCGCCAGCAGCTACAGGACGGGGGGCACTGAAGCTTTCTTT
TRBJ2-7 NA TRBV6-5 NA CASPQDFAYEQYF TGTGCCAGTCCACAGGATTTTGCCTACGAGCAGTACTTC
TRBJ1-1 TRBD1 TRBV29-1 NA CSGLTGGTEAFF TGCAGCGGCTTGACAGGGGGCACTGAAGCTTTCTTT
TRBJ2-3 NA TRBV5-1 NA CASSPVGLPDTQYF TGCGCCAGCAGCCCGGTTGGCTTACCAGATACGCAGTATTTT
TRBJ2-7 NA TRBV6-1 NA CASSDSQDGPYEQYF TGTGCCAGCAGTGACAGCCAGGATGGTCCCTACGAGCAGTACTTC
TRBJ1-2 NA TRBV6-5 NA CASTETLADYGYTF TGTGCCAGCACCGAGACGCTAGCGGACTATGGCTACACCTTC
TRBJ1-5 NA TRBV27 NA CASSFDGGRGKSNQPQHF TGTGCCAGCAGTTTTGATGGGGGCAGGGGCAAAAGCAATCAGCCCCAGCATTTT
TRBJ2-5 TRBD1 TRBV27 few CASTAWTGGGQETQYF TGTGCCAGCACCGCCTGGACAGGGGGGGGACAAGAGACCCAGTACTTC
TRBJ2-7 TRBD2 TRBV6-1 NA CASSEGTAGGHEQYF TGTGCCAGCAGTGAAGGTACAGCGGGAGGTCACGAGCAGTACTTC
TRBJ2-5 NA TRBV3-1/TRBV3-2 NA CASSRNHRGVETQYF TGTGCCAGCAGCCGGAACCATAGGGGAGTAGAGACCCAGTACTTC
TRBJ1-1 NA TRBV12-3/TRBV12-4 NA CASSWAEGAFF TGTGCCAGCAGTTGGGCCGAGGGGGCTTTCTTT
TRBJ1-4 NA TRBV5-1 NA CASSPGTVNEKLFF TGCGCCAGCAGCCCAGGGACGGTAAATGAAAAACTGTTTTTT
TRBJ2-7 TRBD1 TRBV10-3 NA CAIRDDRAIYEQYF TGTGCCATCAGAGATGACAGGGCCATCTACGAGCAGTACTTC
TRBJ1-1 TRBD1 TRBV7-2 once CASSQDRASTEAFF TGTGCCAGCAGCCAAGACAGGGCTAGCACTGAAGCTTTCTTT
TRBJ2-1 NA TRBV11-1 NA CASSLAQGSPEQFF TGTGCCAGCAGCTTAGCCCAAGGTAGTCCTGAGCAGTTCTTC
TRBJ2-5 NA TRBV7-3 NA CASSPFGIQETQYF TGTGCCAGCAGCCCATTCGGGATTCAAGAGACCCAGTACTTC
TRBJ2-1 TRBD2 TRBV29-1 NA CSVVERDYRYNEQFF TGCAGCGTTGTCGAGAGGGACTATCGGTACAATGAGCAGTTCTTC
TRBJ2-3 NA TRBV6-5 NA CASTNSLDTQYF TGTGCCAGCACCAATTCCCTAGATACGCAGTATTTT
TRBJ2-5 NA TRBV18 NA CASSSTPETQYF TGTGCCAGCTCATCGACCCCGGAGACCCAGTACTTC
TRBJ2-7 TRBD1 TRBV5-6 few CASSWTGAYEQYF TGTGCCAGCAGCTGGACAGGGGCGTACGAGCAGTACTTC
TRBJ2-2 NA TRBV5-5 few CASSGGIDGELFF TGTGCCAGCAGCGGGGGGATCGACGGGGAGCTGTTTTTT
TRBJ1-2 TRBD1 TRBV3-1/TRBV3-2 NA CASRSTGDGYTF TGTGCCAGCAGGTCGACAGGGGATGGCTACACCTTC
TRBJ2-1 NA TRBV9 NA CASSAATSYNEQFF TGTGCCAGCAGCGCAGCGACTAGCTACAATGAGCAGTTCTTC
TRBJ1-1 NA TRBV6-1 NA CASATGLNTEAFF TGTGCCAGCGCTACAGGCCTCAACACTGAAGCTTTCTTT
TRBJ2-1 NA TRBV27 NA CASSLTSGYNEQFF TGTGCCAGCAGTTTGACCTCGGGGTACAATGAGCAGTTCTTC
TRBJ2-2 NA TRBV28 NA CASSSPLSRDTGELFF TGTGCCAGCAGTTCCCCCCTTTCCAGGGACACCGGGGAGCTGTTTTTT
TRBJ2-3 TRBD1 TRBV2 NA CASSEYWGQVTDTQYF TGTGCCAGCAGTGAATACTGGGGACAGGTCACAGATACGCAGTATTTT
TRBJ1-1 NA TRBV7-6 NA CASSFHSEAFF TGTGCCAGCAGCTTCCACAGTGAAGCTTTCTTT
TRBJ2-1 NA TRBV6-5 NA CASGLDTYNEQFF TGTGCCAGCGGGCTAGATACCTACAATGAGCAGTTCTTC
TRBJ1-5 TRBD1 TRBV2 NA CASRAGTGGNQPQHF TGTGCCAGCAGGGCCGGGACAGGGGGCAATCAGCCCCAGCATTTT
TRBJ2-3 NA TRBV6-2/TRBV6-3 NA CASSASGGAVDTQYF TGTGCCAGCAGCGCCTCGGGGGGCGCGGTAGATACGCAGTATTTT
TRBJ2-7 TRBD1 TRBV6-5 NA CATRTGLVEQYF TGTGCCACCCGGACAGGGCTGGTCGAGCAGTACTTC
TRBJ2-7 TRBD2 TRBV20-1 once CSASRLAGGQNAEQYF TGCAGTGCTAGTCGGCTAGCGGGGGGGCAAAATGCCGAGCAGTACTTC
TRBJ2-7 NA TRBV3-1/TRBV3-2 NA CASSQQAVSSYEQYF TGTGCCAGCAGCCAACAGGCAGTGAGCTCCTACGAGCAGTACTTC